This T cell receptor (beta chain) stems from a study of blood T cell repertoires in COVID-19. Overall study context: COVID-19 samples from acute and convalescent phases originated in the United States, Italy and Spain. PBMCs, B-cell-depleted T cells, or T cells were the source of the cDNA or gDNA that made up the material.

V shed 5 bases and J 9 bases; nucleotides not matched to a gene: 3. Germline CDR1 MNHEY, CDR2 SVGEGT. The CDR3 contains 14 residues. The repertoire was sequenced with immunoSEQ multiplex PCR; TCRdb's copy has only in-frame clones and lacks some. The table includes about 170,000 clones, around 84% detected once. This TCR was sampled from a man aged 50 or older with active or convalescent COVID-19. The specimen was peripheral blood. V gene TRBV6-2 or TRBV6-3 combines with J gene TRBJ2-1, with TRBD2 matching over 14 bases. The CDR3 loop reads CASSPGLAGVEQFF. In DNA, the CDR3 is TGTGCCAGCAGTCCGGGACTAGCGGGGGTTGAGCAGTTCTTC.